This T cell receptor (beta chain) was found in a study of beta chain features in type 1 diabetes. In the case of this clone: Its antigen is unknown.

The CDR3 loop spans 14 amino acids. V gave up 3 bases and J gave up 11 bases, with 14 bases separating them. Germline V gene sequence: CDR1 SGHTA, CDR2 FQGNSA. The investigators reverse transcribed all of the isolated RNA, so they sequenced expressed TCRB transcripts. Generated by immunoSEQ multiplex PCR, the TCRdb table keeps only in-frame clones and is missing some. The table records 400,000 to 450,000 clones, approximately 13% of them present only once. Study conclusions and caveats: Small HLA sub-analyses could not settle whether HLA shapes TCRB rearrangement.

This sequence joins TRBV7-2 and TRBJ1-6; no clear D gene. The sequence came from a man in his thirties or forties in good health. The specimen sequenced was naive CD4+ T cells from blood. CDR3: CASSLDPGTAPLHF. The DNA for the CDR3 is TGTGCCAGCAGCTTGGATCCCGGAACCGCACCCCTCCACTTT.